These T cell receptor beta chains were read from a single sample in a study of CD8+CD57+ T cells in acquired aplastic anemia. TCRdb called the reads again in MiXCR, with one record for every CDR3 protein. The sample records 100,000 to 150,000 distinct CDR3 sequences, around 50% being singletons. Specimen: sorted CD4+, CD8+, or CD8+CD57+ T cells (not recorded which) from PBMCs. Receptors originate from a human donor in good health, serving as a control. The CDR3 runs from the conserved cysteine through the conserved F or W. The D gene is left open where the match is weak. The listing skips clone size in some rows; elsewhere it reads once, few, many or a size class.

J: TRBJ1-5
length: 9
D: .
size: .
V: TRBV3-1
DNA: TGTGCCAGCAGCCGACCCCAGCATTTT
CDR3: CASSRPQHF

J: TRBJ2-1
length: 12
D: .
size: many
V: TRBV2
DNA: TGTGCCAGCAGGGACAGACCAAATGAGCAGTTCTTC
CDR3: CASRDRPNEQFF

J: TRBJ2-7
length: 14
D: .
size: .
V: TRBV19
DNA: TGTGCCAGTAGTCCGGAGGGACAGTCCTACGAGCAGTACTTC
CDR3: CASSPEGQSYEQYF

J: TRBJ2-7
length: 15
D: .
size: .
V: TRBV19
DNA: TGTGCCAGTAGTATCAGGACAGCCAGCTCCTACGAGCAGTACTTC
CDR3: CASSIRTASSYEQYF

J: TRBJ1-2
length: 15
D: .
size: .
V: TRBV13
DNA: TGTGCCAGCAGCTCCCGCGGATACGGGGGATATGGCTACACCTTC
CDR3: CASSSRGYGGYGYTF

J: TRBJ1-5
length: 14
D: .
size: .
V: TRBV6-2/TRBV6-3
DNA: TGTGCCGGCAGTCGGGCAGGGGTCGGCCAGCCCCAGCATTTT
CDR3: CAGSRAGVGQPQHF

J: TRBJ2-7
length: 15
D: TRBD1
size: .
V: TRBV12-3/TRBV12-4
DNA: TGTGCCAGCAGCCACCAGGACAGGGGAGACTACGAGCAGTACTTC
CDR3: CASSHQDRGDYEQYF

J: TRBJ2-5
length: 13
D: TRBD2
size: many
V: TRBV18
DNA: TGTGCCAGCTCACCATGGGAGGGAGAGACCCAGTACTTC
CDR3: CASSPWEGETQYF

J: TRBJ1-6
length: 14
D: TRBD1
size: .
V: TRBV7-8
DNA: TGTGCCAGCAGCATGACACAGGGGGGTTCACCCCTCCACTTT
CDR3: CASSMTQGGSPLHF

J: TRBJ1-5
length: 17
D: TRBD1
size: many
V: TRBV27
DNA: TGTGCCAGCAGACCGGGACAGGGGGCTGTGATCAATCAGCCCCAGCATTTT
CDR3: CASRPGQGAVINQPQHF

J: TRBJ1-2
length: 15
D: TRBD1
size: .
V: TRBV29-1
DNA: TGCAGCGTCCCGGGACAGCCAGGGCCTGGGGGGGGCTACACCTTC
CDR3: CSVPGQPGPGGGYTF

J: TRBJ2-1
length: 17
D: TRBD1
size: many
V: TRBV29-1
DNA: TGCAGCGTTGCCGGGACAGGAGACCAACCCAGCTACAATGAGCAGTTCTTC
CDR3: CSVAGTGDQPSYNEQFF

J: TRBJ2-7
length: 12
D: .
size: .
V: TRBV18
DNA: TGTGCCTGCTCACGTCAGGGATACGAGCAGTACTTC
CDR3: CACSRQGYEQYF

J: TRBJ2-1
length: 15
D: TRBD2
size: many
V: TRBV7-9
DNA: TGTGCCAGCAGCTTAGTGACGCTAGCGGGGGTTGAGCAGTTCTTC
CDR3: CASSLVTLAGVEQFF

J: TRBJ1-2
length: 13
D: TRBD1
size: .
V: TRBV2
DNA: TGTGCCAGCACAGTATGGGGACAGACGGGCTACACCTTC
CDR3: CASTVWGQTGYTF

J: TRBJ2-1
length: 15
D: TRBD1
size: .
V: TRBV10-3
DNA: TGTGCCACCCGTACGGTACAGGGGCCTACTGATGAGCAGTTCTTC
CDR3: CATRTVQGPTDEQFF

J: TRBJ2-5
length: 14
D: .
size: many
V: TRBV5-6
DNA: TGTGCCAGCAGTTATACGGGACTCCAAGAGACCCAGTACTTC
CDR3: CASSYTGLQETQYF

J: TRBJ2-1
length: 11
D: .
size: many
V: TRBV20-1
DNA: TGCAGTGCCAGCAGGGTCGGTGAGCAGTTCTTC
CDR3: CSASRVGEQFF

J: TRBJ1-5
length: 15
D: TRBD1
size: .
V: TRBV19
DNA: TGTGCCAGTAGCTGGGACAGGGAGAGCAATCAGCCCCAGCATTTT
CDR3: CASSWDRESNQPQHF

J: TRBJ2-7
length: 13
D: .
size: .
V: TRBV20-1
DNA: TGCAGTGCTAGAGAGGGTGGGAGGAACGAGCAGTACTTC
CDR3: CSAREGGRNEQYF

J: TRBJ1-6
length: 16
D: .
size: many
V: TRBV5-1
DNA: TGCGCCAGCAGCTTGCAGGGTCAAGGTGATAATTCACCCCTCCACTTT
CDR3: CASSLQGQGDNSPLHF

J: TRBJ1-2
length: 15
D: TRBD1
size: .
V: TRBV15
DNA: TGTGCCACCAGCAGAGTGGGACAGGGGGCGTATGGCTACACCTTC
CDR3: CATSRVGQGAYGYTF

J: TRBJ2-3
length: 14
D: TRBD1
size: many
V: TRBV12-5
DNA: TGTGCTAGTGGTTTGCAAAGGGGGCCCGATACGCAGTATTTT
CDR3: CASGLQRGPDTQYF

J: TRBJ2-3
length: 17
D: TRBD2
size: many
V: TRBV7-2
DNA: TGTGCCAGCAGCGCCGGAGGCGCGGGGGGGCTGGGAGGTACGCAGTATTTT
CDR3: CASSAGGAGGLGGTQYF

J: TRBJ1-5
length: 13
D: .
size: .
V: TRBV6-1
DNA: TGTGCCAGCAGAGAGGGCCGCCATCAGCCCCAGCATTTT
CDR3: CASREGRHQPQHF

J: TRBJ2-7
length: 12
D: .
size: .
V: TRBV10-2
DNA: TGCGCCAGCAGACAGGGAATCTACGAGCAGTACTTC
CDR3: CASRQGIYEQYF

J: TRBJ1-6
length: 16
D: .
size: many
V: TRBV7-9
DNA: TGTGCCAGCAGCCAACCTACCGGAGAACGTAATTCACCCCTCCACTTT
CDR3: CASSQPTGERNSPLHF

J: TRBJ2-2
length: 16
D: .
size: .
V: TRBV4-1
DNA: TGCGCCAGCAGCCGTCTAGATATGGGCTTCACCGGGGAGCTGTTTTTT
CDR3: CASSRLDMGFTGELFF

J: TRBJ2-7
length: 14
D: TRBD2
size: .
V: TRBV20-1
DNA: TGCAGTGCCAACGGTGGACTAGCCCCCTACGAGCAGTACTTC
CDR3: CSANGGLAPYEQYF

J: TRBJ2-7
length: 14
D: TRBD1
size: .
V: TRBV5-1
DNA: TGCGCCAGCAGCTTGCGGGACAGGGGGTCCGAGCAGTACTTC
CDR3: CASSLRDRGSEQYF